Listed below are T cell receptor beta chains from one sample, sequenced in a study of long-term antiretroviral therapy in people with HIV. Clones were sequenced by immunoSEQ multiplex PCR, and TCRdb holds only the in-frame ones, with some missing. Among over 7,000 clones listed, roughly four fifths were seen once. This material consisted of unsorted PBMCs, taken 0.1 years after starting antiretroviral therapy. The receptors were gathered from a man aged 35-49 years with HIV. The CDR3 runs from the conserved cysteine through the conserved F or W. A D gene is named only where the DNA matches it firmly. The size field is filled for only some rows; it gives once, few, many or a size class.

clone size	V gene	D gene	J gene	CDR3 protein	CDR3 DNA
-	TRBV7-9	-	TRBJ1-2	CASSSSVSRNYGYTF	TGTGCCAGCAGCTCCAGCGTTAGCAGGAACTATGGCTACACCTTC
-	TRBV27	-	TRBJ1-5	CASSPQGIQPQHF	TGTGCCAGCAGTCCTCAGGGGATTCAGCCCCAGCATTTT
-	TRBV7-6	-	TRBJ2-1	CASSFRVYNEQFF	TGTGCCAGCAGCTTCAGGGTGTACAATGAGCAGTTCTTC
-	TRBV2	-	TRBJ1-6	CASSVTSSYNSPLHF	TGTGCCAGCAGTGTTACGAGCTCCTATAATTCACCCCTCCACTTT
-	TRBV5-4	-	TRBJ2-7	CASSLGGGSYEQYF	TGTGCCAGCAGCTTGGGGGGGGGCAGCTACGAGCAGTACTTC
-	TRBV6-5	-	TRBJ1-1	CASSLTGGTEAFF	TGTGCCAGCAGTTTGACTGGAGGGACTGAAGCTTTCTTT
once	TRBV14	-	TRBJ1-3	CASSQELGADGNTIYF	TGTGCCAGCAGCCAAGAATTGGGAGCGGATGGAAACACCATATATTTT
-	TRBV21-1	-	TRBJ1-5	CASSKALYRQGGYNQPQHF	TGTGCCAGCAGCAAAGCGCTTTATCGCCAGGGAGGGTACAATCAGCCCCAGCATTTT
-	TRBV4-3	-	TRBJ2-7	CASSQDQTYTISYEQYF	TGCGCCAGCAGCCAAGATCAGACCTACACCATCTCCTATGAGCAGTACTTC
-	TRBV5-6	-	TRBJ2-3	CASSLVGQTDTQYF	TGTGCCAGCAGCTTGGTGGGGCAAACAGATACGCAGTATTTT
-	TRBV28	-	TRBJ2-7	CASSSPEGERYDEQYF	TGTGCCAGCAGTTCTCCAGAGGGGGAGAGGTATGACGAGCAGTACTTC
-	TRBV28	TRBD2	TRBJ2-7	CASSLTSGGTFSDCEQYF	TGTGCCAGCAGTTTAACTAGCGGGGGGACCTTCTCGGACTGCGAGCAGTACTTC
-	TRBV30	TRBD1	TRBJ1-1	CAWRPTDRVTEAFF	TGTGCCTGGCGGCCCACTGACAGGGTTACTGAAGCTTTCTTT